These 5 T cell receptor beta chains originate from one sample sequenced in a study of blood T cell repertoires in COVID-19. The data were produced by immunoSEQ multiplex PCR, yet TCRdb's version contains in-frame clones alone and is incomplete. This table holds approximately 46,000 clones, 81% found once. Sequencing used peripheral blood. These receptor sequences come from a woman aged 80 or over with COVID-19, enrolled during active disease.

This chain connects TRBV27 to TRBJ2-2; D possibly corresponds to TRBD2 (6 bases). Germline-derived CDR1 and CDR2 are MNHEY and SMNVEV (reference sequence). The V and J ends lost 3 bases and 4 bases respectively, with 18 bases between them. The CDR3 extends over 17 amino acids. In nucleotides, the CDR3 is TGTGCCAGCAGTTTGGGAGGCGGGGCCCTGTCCACCGGGGAGCTGTTTTTT. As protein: CASSLGGGALSTGELFF.

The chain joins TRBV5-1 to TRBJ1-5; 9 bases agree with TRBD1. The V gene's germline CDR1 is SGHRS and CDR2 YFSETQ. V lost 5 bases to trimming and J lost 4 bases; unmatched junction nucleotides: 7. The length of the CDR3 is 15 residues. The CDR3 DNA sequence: TGCGCCAGCAGTCATGGGACAGGGCTAAATCAGCCCCAGCATTTT. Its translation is CASSHGTGLNQPQHF. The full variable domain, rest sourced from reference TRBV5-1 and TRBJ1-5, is KAGVTQTPRYLIKTRGQQVTLSCSPISGHRSVSWYQQTPGQGLQFLFEYFSETQRNKGNFPGRFSGRQFSNSRSEMNVSTLELGDSALYLCASSHGTGLNQPQHFGDGTRLSIL.

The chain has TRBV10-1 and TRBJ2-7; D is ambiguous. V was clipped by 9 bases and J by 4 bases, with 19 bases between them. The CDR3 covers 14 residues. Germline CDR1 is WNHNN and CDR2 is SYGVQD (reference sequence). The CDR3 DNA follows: TGCGCCAGTTTCAGAGGTAGATCTCTGTACGAGCAGTACTTC. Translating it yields CASFRGRSLYEQYF.

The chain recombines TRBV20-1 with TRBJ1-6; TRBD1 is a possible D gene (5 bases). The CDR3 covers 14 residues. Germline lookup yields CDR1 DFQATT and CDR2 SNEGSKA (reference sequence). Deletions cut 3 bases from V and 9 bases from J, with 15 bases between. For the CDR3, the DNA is TGCAGTGCTAGTGCTGGCAGGGCCTTTTCACCCCTCCACTTT. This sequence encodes CSASAGRAFSPLHF.

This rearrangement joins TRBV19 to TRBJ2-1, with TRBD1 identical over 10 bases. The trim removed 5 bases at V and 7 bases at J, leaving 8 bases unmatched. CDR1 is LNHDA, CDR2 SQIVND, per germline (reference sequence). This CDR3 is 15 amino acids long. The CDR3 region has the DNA TGTGCCAGTAGTGTCCCGAGGACAGGGGGAAATGAGCAGTTCTTC. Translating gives CASSVPRTGGNEQFF.